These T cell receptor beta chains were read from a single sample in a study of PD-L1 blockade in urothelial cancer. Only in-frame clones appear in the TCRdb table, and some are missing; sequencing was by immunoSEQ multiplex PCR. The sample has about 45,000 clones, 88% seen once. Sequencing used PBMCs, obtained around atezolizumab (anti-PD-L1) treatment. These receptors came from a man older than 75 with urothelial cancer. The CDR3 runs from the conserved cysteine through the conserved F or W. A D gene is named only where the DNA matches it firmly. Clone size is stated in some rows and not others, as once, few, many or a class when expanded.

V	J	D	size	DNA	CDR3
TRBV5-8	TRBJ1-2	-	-	TGTGCCAGCAGTTTGACTGAGTTCTATGGCTACACCTTC	CASSLTEFYGYTF
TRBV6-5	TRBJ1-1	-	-	TGTGCCAGCAGTTACTCATTGGGAGCCGTCACTGAAGCTTTCTTT	CASSYSLGAVTEAFF
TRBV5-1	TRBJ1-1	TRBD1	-	TGCGCCAGCAGCCATCAAGGGGGCCCTGAAGCTTTCTTT	CASSHQGGPEAFF
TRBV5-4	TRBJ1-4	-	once	TGTGCCAGCAGCTCCCGACAGCCAACTAATGAAAAACTGTTTTTT	CASSSRQPTNEKLFF
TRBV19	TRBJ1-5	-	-	TGTGCCAGTAGTCAAGGGGCAGGCTATCAGCCCCAGCATTTT	CASSQGAGYQPQHF
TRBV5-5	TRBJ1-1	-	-	TGTGCCAGCAGCTCCAGACCGACAGAAAAAAACACTGAAGCTTTCTTT	CASSSRPTEKNTEAFF
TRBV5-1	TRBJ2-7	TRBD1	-	TGCGCCAGCAGCATACAGGGACAGGATAATAAGCAGTACTTC	CASSIQGQDNKQYF
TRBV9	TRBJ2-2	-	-	TGTGCCAGCGTCTCCTCCGGGACCGGGGAGCTGTTTTTT	CASVSSGTGELFF
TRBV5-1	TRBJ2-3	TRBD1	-	TGCGCCAGCAGCTGGGGGCCGACAGGGCGCACAGATACGCAGTATTTT	CASSWGPTGRTDTQYF
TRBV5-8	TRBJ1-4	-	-	TGTGCCAGCAGCTTCCGGGGTGCAACTAATGAAAAACTGTTTTTT	CASSFRGATNEKLFF
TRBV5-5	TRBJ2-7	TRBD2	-	TGTGCCAGCAAAAGGACTAGCACGAACCCGTACGAGCAGTACTTC	CASKRTSTNPYEQYF